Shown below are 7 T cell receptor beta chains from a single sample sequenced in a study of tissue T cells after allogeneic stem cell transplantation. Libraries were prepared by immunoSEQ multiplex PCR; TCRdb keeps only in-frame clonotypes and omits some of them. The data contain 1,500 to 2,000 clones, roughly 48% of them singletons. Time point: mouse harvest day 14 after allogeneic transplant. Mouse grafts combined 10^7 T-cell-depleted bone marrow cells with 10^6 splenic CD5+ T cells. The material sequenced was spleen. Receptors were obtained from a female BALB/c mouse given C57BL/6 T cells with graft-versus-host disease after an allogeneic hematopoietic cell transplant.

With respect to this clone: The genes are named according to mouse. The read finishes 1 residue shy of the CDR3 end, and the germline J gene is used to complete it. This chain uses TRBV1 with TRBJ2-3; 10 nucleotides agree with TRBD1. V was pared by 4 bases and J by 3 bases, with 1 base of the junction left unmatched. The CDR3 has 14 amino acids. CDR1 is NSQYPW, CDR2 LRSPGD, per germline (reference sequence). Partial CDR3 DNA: TGCACCTGCAGTGGACAGGGGGCGGCAGAAACGCTGTAT. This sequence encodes CTCSGQGAAETLY. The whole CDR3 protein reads CTCSGQGAAETLYF.

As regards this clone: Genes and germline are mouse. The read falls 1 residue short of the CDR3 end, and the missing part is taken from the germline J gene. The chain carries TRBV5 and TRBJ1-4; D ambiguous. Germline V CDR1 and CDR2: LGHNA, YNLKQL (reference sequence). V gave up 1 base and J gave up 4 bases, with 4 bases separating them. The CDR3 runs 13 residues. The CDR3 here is CASSQASNERLFF. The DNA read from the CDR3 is TGTGCCAGCAGCCAAGCCAGCAACGAAAGATTATTT.

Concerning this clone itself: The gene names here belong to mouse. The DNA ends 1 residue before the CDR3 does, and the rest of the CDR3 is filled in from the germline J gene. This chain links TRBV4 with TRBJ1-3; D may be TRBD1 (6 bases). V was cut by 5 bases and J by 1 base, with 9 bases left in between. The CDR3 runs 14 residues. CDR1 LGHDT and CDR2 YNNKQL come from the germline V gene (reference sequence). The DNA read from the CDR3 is TGTGCCAGCAGCCCCGGACAGTCTGGAAATACGCTCTAT. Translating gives CASSPGQSGNTLY. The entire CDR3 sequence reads CASSPGQSGNTLYF. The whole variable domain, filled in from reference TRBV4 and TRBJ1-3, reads ETAVFQTPNYHVTQVGNEVSFNCKQTLGHDTMYWYKQDSKKLLKIMFSYNNKQLIVNETVPRRFSPQSSDKAHLNLRIKSVEPEDSAVYLCASSPGQSGNTLYFGEGSRLIVV.

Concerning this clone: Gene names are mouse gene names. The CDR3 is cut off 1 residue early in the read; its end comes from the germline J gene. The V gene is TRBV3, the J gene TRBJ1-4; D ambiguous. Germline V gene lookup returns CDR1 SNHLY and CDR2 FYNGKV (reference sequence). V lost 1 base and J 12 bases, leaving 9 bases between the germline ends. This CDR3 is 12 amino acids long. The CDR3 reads CASSLGGRGLFF. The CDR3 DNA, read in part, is TGTGCCAGCAGCTTAGGAGGGAGGGGATTATTT. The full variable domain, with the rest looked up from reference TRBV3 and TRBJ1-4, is GPKVLQIPSHQIIDMGQMVTLNCDPVSNHLYFYWYKQILGQQMEFLVNFYNGKVMEKSKLFKDQFSVERPDGSYFTLKIQPTALEDSAVYFCASSLGGRGLFFGHGTKLSVL.

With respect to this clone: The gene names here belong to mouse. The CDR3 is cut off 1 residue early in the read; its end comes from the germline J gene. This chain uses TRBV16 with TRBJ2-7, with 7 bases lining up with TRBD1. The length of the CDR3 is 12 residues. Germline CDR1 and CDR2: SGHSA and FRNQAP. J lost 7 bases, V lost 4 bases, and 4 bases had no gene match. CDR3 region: CASSSQGSEQYF. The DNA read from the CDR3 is TGTGCAAGCAGCTCACAGGGGAGCGAACAGTAC. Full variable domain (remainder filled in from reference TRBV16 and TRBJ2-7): NAGVIQTPRHKVTGKGQEATLWCEPISGHSAVFWYRQTIVQGLEFLTYFRNQAPIDDSGMPKERFSAQMPNQSHSTLKIQSTQPQDSAVYLCASSSQGSEQYFGPGTRLTVL.

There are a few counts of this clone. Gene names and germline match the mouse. Incomplete CDR3 DNA: TGTGCCAGCTTGGGACAGGGGGCGTTTGAACAGTAC. Its protein product is CASLGQGAFEQY. The entire CDR3 reads CASLGQGAFEQYF. The rearrangement uses TRBV12-1 and TRBJ2-7; TRBD1 aligns across 12 bases. Read sequence stops 1 residue before the CDR3 end, and the germline J gene provides the missing end. This CDR3 contains 13 residues. Looked up from germline, CDR1 is SGHSN and CDR2 is HYEKVE. V dropped 5 bases and J dropped 6; count of bases not matched to a gene: 4.

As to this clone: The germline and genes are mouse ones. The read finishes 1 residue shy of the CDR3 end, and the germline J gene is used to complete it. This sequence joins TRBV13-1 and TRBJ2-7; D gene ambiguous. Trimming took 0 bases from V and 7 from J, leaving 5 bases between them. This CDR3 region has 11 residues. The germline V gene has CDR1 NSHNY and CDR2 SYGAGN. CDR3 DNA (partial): TGTGCCAGCAGTGATGCGTGGGAACAGTAC. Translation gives CASSDAWEQY. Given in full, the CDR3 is CASSDAWEQYF.